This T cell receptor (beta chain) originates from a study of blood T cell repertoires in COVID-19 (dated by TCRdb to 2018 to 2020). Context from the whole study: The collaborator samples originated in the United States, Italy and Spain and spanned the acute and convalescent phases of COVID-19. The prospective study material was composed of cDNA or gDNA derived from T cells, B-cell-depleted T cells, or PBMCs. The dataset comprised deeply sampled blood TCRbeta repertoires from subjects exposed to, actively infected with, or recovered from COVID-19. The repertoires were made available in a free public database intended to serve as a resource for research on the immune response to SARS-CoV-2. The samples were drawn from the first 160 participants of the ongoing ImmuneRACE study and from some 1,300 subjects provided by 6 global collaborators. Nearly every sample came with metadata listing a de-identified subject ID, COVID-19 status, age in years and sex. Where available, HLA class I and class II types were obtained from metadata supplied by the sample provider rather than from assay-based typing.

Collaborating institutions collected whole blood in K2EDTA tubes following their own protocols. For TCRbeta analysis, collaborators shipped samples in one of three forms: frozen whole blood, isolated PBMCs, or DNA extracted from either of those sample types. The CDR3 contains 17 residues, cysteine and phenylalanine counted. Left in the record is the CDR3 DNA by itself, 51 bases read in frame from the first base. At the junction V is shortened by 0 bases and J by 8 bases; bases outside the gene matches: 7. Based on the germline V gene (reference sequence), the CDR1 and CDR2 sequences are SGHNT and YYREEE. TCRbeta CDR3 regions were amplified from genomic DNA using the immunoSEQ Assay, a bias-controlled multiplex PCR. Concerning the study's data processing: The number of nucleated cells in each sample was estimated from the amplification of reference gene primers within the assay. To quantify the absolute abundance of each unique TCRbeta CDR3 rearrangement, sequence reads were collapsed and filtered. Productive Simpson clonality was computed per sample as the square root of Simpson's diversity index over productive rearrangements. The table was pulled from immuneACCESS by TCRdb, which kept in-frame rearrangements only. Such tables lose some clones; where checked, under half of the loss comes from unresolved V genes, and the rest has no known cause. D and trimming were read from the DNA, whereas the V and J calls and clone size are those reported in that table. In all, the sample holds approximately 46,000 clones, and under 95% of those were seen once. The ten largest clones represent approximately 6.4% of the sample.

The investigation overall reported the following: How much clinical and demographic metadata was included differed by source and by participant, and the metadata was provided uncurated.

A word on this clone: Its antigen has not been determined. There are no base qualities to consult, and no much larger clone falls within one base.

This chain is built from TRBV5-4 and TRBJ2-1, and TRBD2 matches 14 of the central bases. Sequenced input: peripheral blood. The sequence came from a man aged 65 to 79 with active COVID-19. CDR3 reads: CASSLGPTSGGVDEQFF. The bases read TGTGCCAGCAGCTTGGGGCCGACTAGCGGGGGGGTCGATGAGCAGTTCTTC.